The clone carrying this TCR beta chain came up many times. Its target is not known. The sample comes from a study of human T cells and chemical hapten exposure. Study overall: On approximately 2 cm by approximately 2 cm of upper inner arm skin, sensitization was performed with 2% DPC. Findings and limits, study-wide: Patch test scores rose with PT1 expanded TCR counts, a positive correlation.

MiXCR, applied by TCRdb to the RACE reads, yields one record per CDR3 protein. The sample carries roughly 97,000 distinct CDR3 sequences, 25% to 35% recorded once. Per germline, CDR1 MDHEN and CDR2 SYDVKM. Trimming removed 8 bases at V and 3 bases at J, with 16 bases between. The length of the CDR3 is 14 residues. The sample's time point: patch test 3, about 24 weeks after DPC sensitization. The treatment: therapeutic diphenylcyclopropenone sensitization with weekly scalp DPC. Blood sampling occurred before each patch-test application. This sample comprised whole blood, obtained in connection with sensitization to the hapten diphenylcyclopropenone (DPC). The chain has TRBV28 and TRBJ1-2; weak D call: TRBD1 (5 bases). This sequence originates from a man aged 35 to 55 with alopecia areata. Some clones in this sample may be carry-over from other donors' samples. The CDR3 region has the DNA TGTGCCAGCTCACTCCGGGGGATGGACTATGGCTACACCTTC. As protein: CASSLRGMDYGYTF.